These 7 T cell receptor beta chains were sequenced from one sample in a study of blood T cell repertoires in COVID-19. Repertoires were generated with immunoSEQ multiplex PCR, while TCRdb's copy carries only in-frame clones and drops some. Among around 210,000 clones listed, around 84% were seen once. Sequenced input: peripheral blood. Receptors were obtained from a human donor in a cohort sampled during active COVID-19.

This clone was seen a few times. Mismatch with germline at one junction end may stem from a read error. The rearrangement links TRBV2 to TRBJ2-1, with TRBD2 matching over 15 bases. The CDR3 contains 18 residues. Germline V lookup: CDR1 SNHLY, CDR2 FYNNEI. CDR3 bases: TGTGCCAGCAGAGAAGGACTAGCGGGAGGGCCCTCCTACAATGAGCAGTTCTTC. This codes for CASREGLAGGPSYNEQFF.

This rearrangement joins TRBV19 to TRBJ2-2; tentatively, D is TRBD1 (6 bases). Trimming removed 7 bases from V and 5 bases from J, with 11 bases in between. Germline V gene data show CDR1 as LNHDA and CDR2 as SQIVND (reference sequence). There are 13 residues in the CDR3. CDR3 DNA: TGTGCCAGTATGACAGGATGGACCGGGGAGCTGTTTTTT. This codes for CASMTGWTGELFF. Full variable domain (remainder filled in from reference TRBV19 and TRBJ2-2): DGGITQSPKYLFRKEGQNVTLSCEQNLNHDAMYWYRQDPGQGLRLIYYSQIVNDFQKGDIAEGYSVSREKKESFPLTVTSAQKNPTAFYLCASMTGWTGELFFGEGSRLTVL.

V usage is TRBV20-1 and J usage is TRBJ2-3; D possibly corresponds to TRBD1 (6 bases). Between the trimmed V and J ends, which lost 6 bases and 14 bases, there was a span of 18 bases. Germline V gene sequence: CDR1 DFQATT, CDR2 SNEGSKA (reference sequence). The CDR3 is made up of 11 amino acids. CDR3 sequence reads: CSAAGTTARYF. The CDR3 bases are TGCAGTGCCGCTGGGACAACAGCTCGGTATTTT.

The V gene is TRBV5-4, the J gene TRBJ2-5; D not resolved. Per the germline V gene, CDR1 is SGHNT and CDR2 is YYREEE (reference sequence). V was shortened by 4 bases and J by 4 bases, with 5 bases between the two germline ends. The CDR3 runs 11 residues. For the CDR3, the DNA is TGTGCCAGCAGCATCGGAGAGACCCAGTACTTC. Translation: CASSIGETQYF.

The V gene is TRBV27, the J gene TRBJ2-1; D is unclear. The germline gives CDR1 MNHEY, CDR2 SMNVEV (reference sequence). CDR3 length equals 15 residues. The germline V and J ends were trimmed by 2 bases and 0 bases, with 8 bases remaining between them. This CDR3 reads CASSLPRTSYNEQFF. The DNA for the CDR3 is TGTGCCAGCAGTTTACCGCGAACCTCCTACAATGAGCAGTTCTTC.

The chain has TRBV11-2 and TRBJ2-7; TRBD1 is a possible D gene (6 bases). The V gene lost 2 bases and the J gene lost 2 bases, with 7 bases spanning the gap. Germline V gene lookup returns CDR1 SGHAT and CDR2 FQNNGV. The CDR3 has 13 amino acids. The DNA for the CDR3 is TGTGCCAGCAGCTTACAGGGGACCTACGAGCAGTACTTC. Translating it yields CASSLQGTYEQYF. Looking up the rest from reference TRBV11-2 and TRBJ2-7 gives the full variable domain: EAGVAQSPRYKIIEKRQSVAFWCNPISGHATLYWYQQILGQGPKLLIQFQNNGVVDDSQLPKDRFSAERLKGVDSTLKIQPAKLEDSAVYLCASSLQGTYEQYFGPGTRLTVT.

V and J are TRBV18 and TRBJ2-4, with D possibly matching TRBD2 (7 bases). Germline CDR1 is KGHSH and CDR2 is LQKENI. This CDR3 contains 15 residues. The V end was cut by 2 bases, the J end by 1 base, with 9 bases between. The chain's CDR3 is CASSPGRGAKNIQYF. The CDR3 DNA reads TGTGCCAGCTCACCAGGGAGGGGGGCCAAAAACATTCAGTACTTC.